This entry describes one T cell receptor (beta chain). Germline CDR1 reads SGHRS; CDR2 reads YFSETQ. The CDR3 extends over 16 amino acids. V lost 0 bases to trimming and J lost 1 base; unmatched junction nucleotides: 4. The sample comes from a study of human T cells and chemical hapten exposure. Attachment of unique molecular identifiers to individual cDNA molecules was performed in the library. TCRdb re-called the RACE reads with MiXCR, one entry per CDR3 protein. The table lists just over 95,000 distinct CDR3 sequences, 25% to 35% of them singletons. Time point given: patch test 3, about 24 weeks after DPC sensitization. As to treatment: therapeutic diphenylcyclopropenone sensitization with weekly scalp DPC.

The V gene is TRBV5-1, the J gene TRBJ2-3, with 8 bases lining up with TRBD2. This clonotype was sampled from a man aged 35 to 55 with alopecia areata. Some clones in this sample may be carry-over from other donors' samples. The specimen comprised whole blood, sampled in connection with sensitization to the hapten diphenylcyclopropenone (DPC). CDR3 sequence (DNA): TGCGCCAGCAGCTTGGCCGCGACTAGCGGCACAGATACGCAGTATTTT. Amino acid sequence: CASSLAATSGTDTQYF. The entire variable domain, with the rest obtained from reference TRBV5-1 and TRBJ2-3, is as follows: KAGVTQTPRYLIKTRGQQVTLSCSPISGHRSVSWYQQTPGQGLQFLFEYFSETQRNKGNFPGRFSGRQFSNSRSEMNVSTLELGDSALYLCASSLAATSGTDTQYFGPGTRLTVL.